Listed below are T cell receptor beta chains from one sample, sequenced in a study of blood T cell repertoires in COVID-19. The assay was immunoSEQ multiplex PCR, and TCRdb's table has in-frame clones only and misses some. The repertoire includes some 120,000 clones, approximately 80% of them detected once, and 12% sits in the top ten. What was sequenced was peripheral blood. These receptors came from a woman aged 55 to 70 with acute or convalescent COVID-19. The CDR3 runs from the conserved cysteine through the conserved F or W. Fields, in order: V gene, clone size, D gene, J gene, CDR3 DNA, CDR3 protein. The D gene is left open where the match is weak. Rows give clone size only sometimes, using once, few, many, or a class for an expanded clone.

v_call: TRBV5-1
clone_size: once
d_call: -
j_call: TRBJ2-5
cdr3_nt: TGCGCCAGCAGCTTGCCAGTAGGAGGCCCACAAGAGACCCAGTACTTC
cdr3_aa: CASSLPVGGPQETQYF

v_call: TRBV19
clone_size: -
d_call: TRBD1
j_call: TRBJ1-6
cdr3_nt: TGTGCCAGTAGTATAACAGGGGACTCACCCCTCCACTTT
cdr3_aa: CASSITGDSPLHF

v_call: TRBV7-9
clone_size: once
d_call: TRBD1
j_call: TRBJ1-2
cdr3_nt: TGTGCCAGCAGCATCGGGACAGGGGGTTCTGGCTACACCTTC
cdr3_aa: CASSIGTGGSGYTF

v_call: TRBV12-3/TRBV12-4
clone_size: -
d_call: -
j_call: TRBJ1-3
cdr3_nt: TGTGCCAGCAGTTTAGGTGGCGGAAACACCATATATTTT
cdr3_aa: CASSLGGGNTIYF

v_call: TRBV12-3/TRBV12-4
clone_size: -
d_call: -
j_call: TRBJ2-3
cdr3_nt: TGTGCCAGCCAAGGGGGGGGTATGACGCAGTATTTT
cdr3_aa: CASQGGGMTQYF

v_call: TRBV27
clone_size: -
d_call: TRBD1
j_call: TRBJ1-1
cdr3_nt: TGTGCCAGCAGTTTACAGGGGGCTTTTAGCACTGAAGCTTTCTTT
cdr3_aa: CASSLQGAFSTEAFF

v_call: TRBV19
clone_size: once
d_call: TRBD1
j_call: TRBJ1-1
cdr3_nt: TGTGCCAGTTCAGGGGGCTACACTGAAGCTTTCTTT
cdr3_aa: CASSGGYTEAFF

v_call: TRBV14
clone_size: few
d_call: TRBD1
j_call: TRBJ1-2
cdr3_nt: TGTGCCAGCAGCCCCCAGGGGGCCGGTAACTATGGCTACACCTTC
cdr3_aa: CASSPQGAGNYGYTF

v_call: TRBV5-1
clone_size: once
d_call: TRBD1
j_call: TRBJ2-1
cdr3_nt: TGCGCCAGCAGCTTGGCCCTCACAGGGGTCAATGAGCAGTTCTTC
cdr3_aa: CASSLALTGVNEQFF

v_call: TRBV19
clone_size: -
d_call: -
j_call: TRBJ1-2
cdr3_nt: TGTGCCAGTACCCCGAACCGGCGGAACTATGGCTACACCTTC
cdr3_aa: CASTPNRRNYGYTF

v_call: TRBV28
clone_size: -
d_call: TRBD1
j_call: TRBJ1-3
cdr3_nt: TGTGCCAGCAGCCCGGGACAGATCTTTCTCTCTGGAAACACCATATATTTT
cdr3_aa: CASSPGQIFLSGNTIYF

v_call: TRBV2
clone_size: -
d_call: -
j_call: TRBJ1-2
cdr3_nt: TGTGCCAGCAGTGAGTATCTGCCAGGGAGGAACTATGGCTACACCTTC
cdr3_aa: CASSEYLPGRNYGYTF

v_call: TRBV6-1
clone_size: -
d_call: -
j_call: TRBJ1-6
cdr3_nt: TGTGCCAGCACCTTTGGCGGGGCTGCAGGTTCACCCCTCCACTTT
cdr3_aa: CASTFGGAAGSPLHF

v_call: TRBV5-1
clone_size: -
d_call: -
j_call: TRBJ1-2
cdr3_nt: TGCGCCAGCTCTCGGGGAGGGGCGGACTATGGCTACACCTTC
cdr3_aa: CASSRGGADYGYTF

v_call: TRBV18
clone_size: -
d_call: -
j_call: TRBJ2-3
cdr3_nt: TGTGCCAGCTCATCTACAACAGGGTATACAGATACGCAGTATTTT
cdr3_aa: CASSSTTGYTDTQYF

v_call: TRBV4-1
clone_size: -
d_call: TRBD1
j_call: TRBJ1-2
cdr3_nt: TGCGCCAGCAGCCGAGGAACAGGGGTATATGGCTACACCTTC
cdr3_aa: CASSRGTGVYGYTF

v_call: TRBV28
clone_size: once
d_call: -
j_call: TRBJ2-6
cdr3_nt: TGTGCCTCCCACGGACTCTCTGGGGCCAACGTCCTGACTTTC
cdr3_aa: CASHGLSGANVLTF

v_call: TRBV3-1/TRBV3-2
clone_size: -
d_call: -
j_call: TRBJ1-1
cdr3_nt: TGTGCCAGCAGCTCTCGGACTTCCACAGGGACTGAAGCTTTCTTT
cdr3_aa: CASSSRTSTGTEAFF

v_call: TRBV5-1
clone_size: -
d_call: -
j_call: TRBJ2-2
cdr3_nt: TGCGCCAGCAGCTTGCAGGAGGGCACCGGGGAGCTGTTTTTT
cdr3_aa: CASSLQEGTGELFF

v_call: TRBV12-5
clone_size: -
d_call: -
j_call: TRBJ1-2
cdr3_nt: TGTGCTAGTGGCCCCGACCAGTACAGGGATGGCGATGGCTACACCTTC
cdr3_aa: CASGPDQYRDGDGYTF

v_call: TRBV5-4
clone_size: -
d_call: TRBD1
j_call: TRBJ1-2
cdr3_nt: TGTGCCAGCAGCTTGAGGACCGGGACAGGGGCGGGCTACACCTTC
cdr3_aa: CASSLRTGTGAGYTF

v_call: TRBV6-1
clone_size: -
d_call: -
j_call: TRBJ1-4
cdr3_nt: TGTGCCAGCAGTGAAGCGCCCGGGTTTGCTAATGAAAAACTGTTTTTT
cdr3_aa: CASSEAPGFANEKLFF

v_call: TRBV3-1/TRBV3-2
clone_size: -
d_call: -
j_call: TRBJ1-6
cdr3_nt: TGTGCCAGCAGCCAAGCGAGGGATTCACCCCTCCACTTT
cdr3_aa: CASSQARDSPLHF

v_call: TRBV11-2
clone_size: -
d_call: TRBD1
j_call: TRBJ1-2
cdr3_nt: TGTGCCAGCAGCTTGCCTACAGGGGAAGGCTACACCTTC
cdr3_aa: CASSLPTGEGYTF

v_call: TRBV3-1/TRBV3-2
clone_size: -
d_call: -
j_call: TRBJ2-4
cdr3_nt: TGTGCCAGCAGCCAAGCCAGCGGTCTAGCCAAAAACATTCAGTACTTC
cdr3_aa: CASSQASGLAKNIQYF

v_call: TRBV7-8
clone_size: once
d_call: TRBD1
j_call: TRBJ1-2
cdr3_nt: TGTGCCAGCAGCTTGTCCGCGCGGGGGACAGGGGGTACCTATGGCTACACCTTC
cdr3_aa: CASSLSARGTGGTYGYTF

v_call: TRBV29-1
clone_size: -
d_call: -
j_call: TRBJ1-2
cdr3_nt: TGCAGCGTTGGTCAGGACAGCTATGGCTACACCTTC
cdr3_aa: CSVGQDSYGYTF

v_call: TRBV5-1
clone_size: few
d_call: TRBD1
j_call: TRBJ2-2
cdr3_nt: TGCGCCAGCACCCAGGGGACAGTAAAGAACACCGGGGAGCTGTTTTTT
cdr3_aa: CASTQGTVKNTGELFF

v_call: TRBV12-5
clone_size: -
d_call: -
j_call: TRBJ1-2
cdr3_nt: TGTGCTAGTCAGGACGGGAATAACTATGGCTACACCTTC
cdr3_aa: CASQDGNNYGYTF

v_call: TRBV12-3/TRBV12-4
clone_size: -
d_call: -
j_call: TRBJ1-2
cdr3_nt: TGTGCCAGCAGTTTGGGGCGGTATGGCTACACCTTC
cdr3_aa: CASSLGRYGYTF

v_call: TRBV30
clone_size: -
d_call: TRBD1
j_call: TRBJ1-1
cdr3_nt: TGTGCCTGGAGCTACAGGGGGGGTTTTGAAGCTTTCTTT
cdr3_aa: CAWSYRGGFEAFF

v_call: TRBV2
clone_size: -
d_call: TRBD1
j_call: TRBJ2-3
cdr3_nt: TGTGCCAGCAGGTTGACAGGGGGCTGGACAGATACGCAGTATTTT
cdr3_aa: CASRLTGGWTDTQYF

v_call: TRBV25-1
clone_size: -
d_call: -
j_call: TRBJ2-1
cdr3_nt: TGTGCCAGCAGCTCTCGGGAAGAGGGTTTGGGTGAGCAGTTCTTC
cdr3_aa: CASSSREEGLGEQFF

v_call: TRBV6-5
clone_size: -
d_call: -
j_call: TRBJ1-6
cdr3_nt: TGTGCCAGCAGCATCAGGGAACCCTATAATTCACCCCTCCACTTT
cdr3_aa: CASSIREPYNSPLHF

v_call: TRBV5-1
clone_size: -
d_call: TRBD1
j_call: TRBJ2-3
cdr3_nt: TGCGCCAGCAGCTCCGTGGTTTCGACAGGGCAAGATACGCAGTATTTT
cdr3_aa: CASSSVVSTGQDTQYF

v_call: TRBV28
clone_size: -
d_call: -
j_call: TRBJ1-2
cdr3_nt: TGTGCCAGCAGCTCTGGACAGCTCACTAAAAACTATGGCTACACCTTC
cdr3_aa: CASSSGQLTKNYGYTF

v_call: TRBV5-1
clone_size: -
d_call: -
j_call: TRBJ2-1
cdr3_nt: TGCGCCAGCAGCGACGGGAGCTCCTACAATGAGCAGTTCTTC
cdr3_aa: CASSDGSSYNEQFF

v_call: TRBV19
clone_size: few
d_call: -
j_call: TRBJ1-1
cdr3_nt: TGTGCCAGTAGCTTGGGGGCAGCTCTGAACACTGAAGCTTTCTTT
cdr3_aa: CASSLGAALNTEAFF

v_call: TRBV12-2
clone_size: -
d_call: -
j_call: TRBJ1-3
cdr3_nt: TGTGCAAGTCGCTTAACAGGCCCCTCTGGAAACACCATATATTTT
cdr3_aa: CASRLTGPSGNTIYF

v_call: TRBV10-1
clone_size: -
d_call: TRBD1
j_call: TRBJ1-4
cdr3_nt: TGCGCCAGCAGTGAGGGACAGGGAACTAATGAAAAACTGTTTTTT
cdr3_aa: CASSEGQGTNEKLFF

v_call: TRBV5-1
clone_size: -
d_call: -
j_call: TRBJ1-1
cdr3_nt: TGCGCCAGCAGCTTGGCCGGTAACACTGAAGCTTTCTTT
cdr3_aa: CASSLAGNTEAFF

v_call: TRBV27
clone_size: -
d_call: -
j_call: TRBJ2-2
cdr3_nt: TGTGCCAGCAGGTATACAGCCACCGGGGAGCTGTTTTTT
cdr3_aa: CASRYTATGELFF

v_call: TRBV18
clone_size: -
d_call: TRBD2
j_call: TRBJ2-5
cdr3_nt: TGTGCCAGCTCACCTGGCGGTTTGGCTAGCGGAGGTCAAGAGACCCAGTACTTC
cdr3_aa: CASSPGGLASGGQETQYF

v_call: TRBV7-3
clone_size: -
d_call: -
j_call: TRBJ1-5
cdr3_nt: TGTGCCAGCAGCTTAGGGCAGGATAGCAATCAGCCCCAGCATTTT
cdr3_aa: CASSLGQDSNQPQHF

v_call: TRBV7-9
clone_size: few
d_call: -
j_call: TRBJ1-4
cdr3_nt: TGTGCCAGCAGCGCCGGGACTACTAATGAAAAACTGTTTTTT
cdr3_aa: CASSAGTTNEKLFF

v_call: TRBV30
clone_size: -
d_call: -
j_call: TRBJ1-1
cdr3_nt: TGTGCCTGGAGTGTTCTCTGGGCAGATGAAGCTTTCTTT
cdr3_aa: CAWSVLWADEAFF

v_call: TRBV5-1
clone_size: -
d_call: -
j_call: TRBJ2-1
cdr3_nt: TGCGCCAGCAGCTTGGCCAGGGGCAATGAGCAGTTCTTC
cdr3_aa: CASSLARGNEQFF

v_call: TRBV2
clone_size: -
d_call: -
j_call: TRBJ2-5
cdr3_nt: -
cdr3_aa: CASSDFGTGAYF

v_call: TRBV27
clone_size: -
d_call: -
j_call: TRBJ2-7
cdr3_nt: TGTGCCAGCAGTTTATCAGACAGCCGCGAGCAGTACTTC
cdr3_aa: CASSLSDSREQYF

v_call: TRBV4-2
clone_size: few
d_call: -
j_call: TRBJ1-4
cdr3_nt: TGTGCCAGCACCCTCTCAGGGACAACTAATGAAAAACTGTTTTTT
cdr3_aa: CASTLSGTTNEKLFF

v_call: TRBV24-1
clone_size: -
d_call: -
j_call: TRBJ2-3
cdr3_nt: TGTGCCACCGGTTTCGAGGGCACAGATACGCAGTATTTT
cdr3_aa: CATGFEGTDTQYF

v_call: TRBV2
clone_size: -
d_call: -
j_call: TRBJ1-1
cdr3_nt: TGTGCCAGCAAGCAAAGGACATCAGACACTGAAGCTTTCTTT
cdr3_aa: CASKQRTSDTEAFF

v_call: TRBV2
clone_size: -
d_call: -
j_call: TRBJ2-5
cdr3_nt: TGTGCCAGCAGTGAACAGGGGCTGAAGCAAGAGACCCAGTACTTC
cdr3_aa: CASSEQGLKQETQYF